Listed below are T cell receptor beta chains from one sample, sequenced in a study of blood T cell repertoires in COVID-19. Using immunoSEQ multiplex PCR, the repertoire was profiled, and TCRdb retains in-frame clones only, with some absent. The profile shows 300,000 or so clones, roughly nine tenths of them singletons. The sequenced sample was peripheral blood. These receptors were collected from a woman aged 30 to 39 with COVID-19, enrolled during active disease. Both conserved end residues are part of each CDR3. The D gene is left open where the match is weak. Not all rows give a size; the values are once, few, many and, for expanded clones, a class.

d_gene	v_gene	j_gene	abundance	CDR3aa	CDR3nt
-	TRBV5-1	TRBJ1-4	-	CASSPLSGGDGEKLFF	TGCGCCAGCAGCCCCTTGAGCGGGGGAGACGGTGAAAAACTGTTTTTT
TRBD2	TRBV28	TRBJ2-3	-	CASSPRTSGDTQYF	TGTGCCAGCAGCCCTAGGACTAGCGGGGATACGCAGTATTTT
TRBD1	TRBV9	TRBJ1-1	-	CASSGTGGQTEAFF	TGTGCCAGCAGCGGAACAGGGGGGCAGACTGAAGCTTTCTTT
TRBD1	TRBV30	TRBJ1-1	-	CAWRAGTGVGKAFF	TGTGCCTGGAGAGCCGGGACAGGGGTGGGTAAAGCTTTCTTT
TRBD1	TRBV30	TRBJ1-5	-	CAWSVGQGFRNQPQHF	TGTGCCTGGAGTGTGGGACAGGGGTTTCGCAATCAGCCCCAGCATTTT
-	TRBV19	TRBJ1-1	-	CASSIPGQGRITEAFF	TGTGCCAGTAGTATTCCGGGCCAGGGGCGAATCACTGAAGCTTTCTTT
TRBD1	TRBV18	TRBJ1-1	-	CASSPDRGNTEAFF	TGTGCCAGCTCACCAGACAGGGGGAACACTGAAGCTTTCTTT
TRBD2	TRBV3-1/TRBV3-2	TRBJ2-3	-	CASSQVTSGGTDTQYF	TGTGCCAGCAGCCAAGTCACTAGCGGGGGCACAGATACGCAGTATTTT
TRBD2	TRBV7-3	TRBJ2-3	-	CASSSVAGGGDTQYF	TGTGCCAGCAGCTCCGTAGCGGGAGGAGGAGATACGCAGTATTTT
-	TRBV18	TRBJ1-2	-	CASSPPGGKSNYGYTF	TGTGCCAGCTCACCACCGGGCGGGAAATCTAACTATGGCTACACCTTC
TRBD1	TRBV19	TRBJ1-1	once	CASSTRGRTEAFF	TGTGCCAGTAGCACAAGGGGGCGCACTGAAGCTTTCTTT
-	TRBV9	TRBJ2-3	-	CASSTPIGGTDTQYF	TGTGCCAGCAGTACTCCCATAGGAGGCACAGATACGCAGTATTTT
TRBD1	TRBV7-2	TRBJ1-1	-	CASSYRGGSEAFF	TGTGCCAGCAGCTACAGGGGAGGCTCTGAAGCTTTCTTT
-	TRBV30	TRBJ1-2	-	CAWSGARDTRSNYGYTF	TGTGCCTGGAGTGGCGCACGCGACACAAGATCTAACTATGGCTACACCTTC
TRBD1	TRBV4-1	TRBJ2-3	-	CASSQAGQWSTDTQYF	TGCGCCAGCAGCCAAGCGGGACAGTGGAGCACAGATACGCAGTATTTT
-	TRBV2	TRBJ1-1	-	CASRGQANTEAFF	TGTGCCAGCAGAGGACAAGCGAACACTGAAGCTTTCTTT
-	TRBV28	TRBJ2-3	-	CASSGTGGGRNTQYF	TGTGCCAGCAGTGGAACAGGGGGGGGGAGGAATACGCAGTATTTT
-	TRBV6-5	TRBJ1-2	-	CASSYRLGPGGYTF	TGTGCCAGCAGTTACCGCCTAGGTCCTGGAGGCTACACCTTC
TRBD2	TRBV13	TRBJ2-2	-	CASRRLAGVGAGELFF	TGTGCCAGCAGACGACTAGCGGGAGTCGGCGCCGGGGAGCTGTTTTTT
TRBD1	TRBV28	TRBJ1-6	-	CASNLPTGQASPLHF	TGTGCCAGCAACCTCCCGACAGGGCAAGCTTCACCCCTCCACTTT
TRBD2	TRBV5-6	TRBJ2-2	-	CASSTGLAGVTGELFF	TGTGCCAGCAGCACCGGACTAGCGGGCGTGACCGGGGAGCTGTTTTTT
TRBD1	TRBV6-5	TRBJ1-1	-	CASSYPGQGDTEAFF	TGTGCCAGCAGTTATCCGGGACAGGGGGACACTGAAGCTTTCTTT
TRBD1	TRBV27	TRBJ2-7	-	CASSSPGQGAREQYF	TGTGCCAGCAGTTCCCCCGGACAGGGGGCCAGGGAGCAGTACTTC
TRBD2	TRBV18	TRBJ2-1	-	CASSQPGLAGGSYNEQFF	TGTGCCAGCTCACAACCGGGACTAGCGGGAGGTTCCTACAATGAGCAGTTCTTC
-	TRBV7-8	TRBJ1-5	-	CASSLNRSRSQPQHF	TGTGCCAGCAGCTTAAACAGGTCCCGGAGTCAGCCCCAGCATTTT
TRBD1	TRBV6-1	TRBJ1-1	-	CASSETDRGRNEAFF	TGTGCCAGCAGTGAGACCGACAGGGGCCGCAATGAAGCTTTCTTT
-	TRBV21-1	TRBJ1-2	-	CASSNGGIYGYTF	TGTGCCAGCAGCAACGGGGGAATTTATGGCTACACCTTC
-	TRBV7-3	TRBJ2-1	-	CASSLDTGTYNEQFF	TGTGCCAGCAGCTTAGATACGGGGACCTACAATGAGCAGTTCTTC
-	TRBV20-1	TRBJ1-3	-	CSASDPRGGYSGNTIYF	TGCAGTGCTAGTGACCCGAGGGGGGGATACTCTGGAAACACCATATATTTT
-	TRBV19	TRBJ1-2	-	CASSIDSSGGFYGYTF	TGTGCCAGTAGTATAGATTCGTCAGGAGGTTTCTATGGCTACACCTTC
TRBD2	TRBV7-8	TRBJ2-7	-	CASSPGLAGGEQYF	TGTGCCAGCAGCCCTGGACTAGCGGGGGGCGAGCAGTACTTC
-	TRBV2	TRBJ1-5	-	CASRTDRLQPQHF	TGTGCCAGCAGGACTGACAGGTTGCAGCCCCAGCATTTT
TRBD2	TRBV30	TRBJ2-2	-	CAWTRDSGTGELFF	TGTGCCTGGACGCGGGATAGCGGGACCGGGGAGCTGTTTTTT
-	TRBV28	TRBJ1-2	-	CASSTYGEGGNYGYTF	TGTGCCAGCAGCACCTATGGGGAGGGAGGGAACTATGGCTACACCTTC
-	TRBV2	TRBJ2-7	-	CASSPLGQIGAYEQYF	TGTGCCAGCAGCCCCCTAGGGCAGATAGGGGCCTACGAGCAGTACTTC
-	TRBV19	TRBJ2-2	few	CASSTYTGELFF	TGTGCCAGTAGTACGTACACCGGGGAGCTGTTTTTT
TRBD2	TRBV27	TRBJ2-1	-	CASSLLAGVGYNEQFF	TGTGCCAGCAGTTTGCTAGCGGGAGTGGGTTACAATGAGCAGTTCTTC
TRBD1	TRBV6-5	TRBJ1-1	-	CASSLGQGGLAFF	TGTGCCAGCAGCCTGGGACAGGGAGGACTAGCTTTCTTT
-	TRBV10-3	TRBJ2-1	once	CAISETTVTYNEQFF	TGTGCCATCAGTGAGACGACAGTGACCTACAATGAGCAGTTCTTC
-	TRBV5-1	TRBJ2-3	-	CASSLELTTDTQYF	TGCGCCAGCAGCTTGGAACTTACCACAGATACGCAGTATTTT
-	TRBV19	TRBJ1-5	-	CASSIDLFSQVNNQPQHF	TGTGCCAGTAGTATAGATCTTTTCAGTCAGGTAAACAATCAGCCCCAGCATTTT
TRBD1	TRBV5-5	TRBJ2-6	-	CASSRDRVGGANVLTF	TGTGCCAGCAGCCGGGACAGGGTTGGCGGGGCCAACGTCCTGACTTTC
-	TRBV5-6	TRBJ1-1	-	CASSLLLGTEAFF	TGTGCCAGCAGCTTGTTGCTAGGCACTGAAGCTTTCTTT
-	TRBV30	TRBJ1-2	-	CAWSVLRQQSLYGYTF	TGTGCCTGGAGTGTACTGAGACAGCAATCTTTATATGGCTACACCTTC
-	TRBV10-3	TRBJ1-5	-	CATAAGISNQPQHF	TGTGCCACCGCGGCAGGGATAAGCAATCAGCCCCAGCATTTT
TRBD1	TRBV5-4	TRBJ1-2	-	CASSLEMTGVAFYGYTF	TGTGCCAGCAGCTTGGAAATGACAGGGGTAGCCTTCTATGGCTACACCTTC
-	TRBV7-3	TRBJ2-1	-	CASSLNQVSGSEQFF	TGTGCCAGCAGCTTAAACCAGGTTAGCGGTAGTGAGCAGTTCTTC
TRBD1	TRBV18	TRBJ1-4	-	CASSPSARQGSGEKLFF	TGTGCCAGCTCACCATCCGCTAGACAGGGGTCTGGTGAAAAACTGTTTTTT
TRBD1	TRBV5-1	TRBJ1-4	-	CASSWTGVATNEKLFF	TGCGCCAGCAGCTGGACAGGGGTTGCAACTAATGAAAAACTGTTTTTT
TRBD2	TRBV18	TRBJ2-3	-	CASSRLAGEASTDTQYF	TGTGCCAGCTCACGACTAGCGGGGGAGGCTAGCACAGATACGCAGTATTTT
-	TRBV6-1	TRBJ2-3	-	CASSESWGPGADTQYF	TGTGCCAGCAGTGAATCTTGGGGGCCTGGGGCAGATACGCAGTATTTT
-	TRBV6-6	TRBJ1-5	-	CASSYSTGKLGQPQHF	TGTGCCAGCAGTTACTCTACAGGGAAATTAGGTCAGCCCCAGCATTTT
TRBD1	TRBV7-2	TRBJ2-7	-	CASSLDGTGNYEQYF	TGTGCCAGCAGCTTAGATGGGACAGGGAACTACGAGCAGTACTTC